Presented here are 19 T cell receptor beta chains from one specimen sequenced in a study of shared clonotypes between healthy human individuals. Method: immunoSEQ multiplex PCR; TCRdb's copy keeps in-frame clones and lacks some. In the table there are over 2 million clones, around 90% of which are singletons. The sequenced sample consisted of naive CD4+ T cells from PBMCs. Subset here: CD45RA+ positively selected. The origin of the receptors is a man aged 18 to 29 in good health. Some clones in this sample may be carry-over from other donors' samples.

The chain recombines TRBV7-2 with TRBJ2-1; TRBD2 matches at 10 bases. This CDR3 is 15 amino acids long. In germline, CDR1 is SGHTA, CDR2 FQGNSA. Trimming took 3 bases from V and 7 from J; bases not matched to a gene: 6. The CDR3 is CASSFLAGVVNEQFF. DNA of the CDR3: TGTGCCAGCAGCTTCCTAGCGGGAGTAGTAAATGAGCAGTTCTTC.

This clone was picked up one time. The V gene is TRBV30, the J gene TRBJ1-2, with D possibly TRBD1 on 6 matching bases. V shed 3 bases and J shed 3 bases, with 17 bases lying between them. The germline CDR1 and CDR2 sequences are GTSNPN and SVGIG (reference sequence). There are 15 residues in the CDR3. The CDR3 DNA reads as TGTGCCTGGAGCCGGTACCAGGGGCCGGACTATGGCTACACCTTC. It yields the protein CAWSRYQGPDYGYTF.

This sequence joins TRBV28 and TRBJ1-5; D possibly corresponds to TRBD1 (6 bases). This CDR3 has 15 amino acids. V was trimmed by 4 bases and J by 2 bases, leaving 12 bases between them. Germline CDR1 reads MDHEN; CDR2 reads SYDVKM. The CDR3 sequence is CASSYRGRGNQPQHF. CDR3 sequence (DNA): TGTGCCAGCAGTTATCGGGGGCGGGGCAATCAGCCCCAGCATTTT.

The rearrangement joins TRBV28 to TRBJ1-3, with a tentative D call TRBD1 (6 bases). Trimming shortened V by 5 bases and J by 4 bases, and 33 bases separated the two germline ends. Germline V CDR1 and CDR2: MDHEN, SYDVKM. This CDR3 comprises 21 residues. The CDR3 reads CASSHPNKGGVRATSGNTIYF. The DNA for the CDR3 is TGTGCCAGCAGTCATCCTAACAAAGGGGGTGTCCGCGCTACCTCGGGAAACACCATATATTTT.

In regard to this clone: This sample also contains other DNA sequences that code for the same CDR3. The chain combines TRBV6-5 with TRBJ2-7; 10 nucleotides line up with TRBD1. The CDR3 sequence is 14 residues long. The J segment lost 2 bases and the V segment lost 6 bases, leaving 4 bases of the junction unmatched. Germline values: CDR1 MNHEY, CDR2 SVGAGI. DNA for the CDR3: TGTGCCAGCAGGCCCGGGACAGGGGCCTACGAGCAGTACTTC. Amino acids: CASRPGTGAYEQYF.

The chain is built from TRBV12-5 and TRBJ2-3; D tentatively reads TRBD1 or TRBD2 (5 bases each). Germline V gene lookup returns CDR1 LGHNT and CDR2 FRNRAP. The CDR3 sequence is 16 residues long. V was shortened by 2 bases and J by 5 bases, with 17 bases between the two germline ends. The CDR3 nucleotides read TGTGCTAGTGGTTTGTCCTTTAGCGTAGGGGAAGATACGCAGTATTTT. It codes for CASGLSFSVGEDTQYF.

The sample holds one count of this clone. The chain combines TRBV5-4 with TRBJ2-1; no reliable D call. With 0 bases removed from V and 8 bases from J, the gap between germline ends came to 9 bases. The CDR3 spans 13 residues. Germline CDR1 is SGHNT and CDR2 is YYREEE (reference sequence). This chain's CDR3 is CASSLVRGDEQFF. CDR3 DNA: TGTGCCAGCAGCTTGGTTCGCGGAGATGAGCAGTTCTTC.

The gene calls are TRBV6-5 and TRBJ2-5, with TRBD2 matching 7 bases. Gene TRBJ2-7 matches the end of the DNA better, so the J call may be wrong. Germline CDR1 reads MNHEY; CDR2 reads SVGAGI. This CDR3 has 15 residues. The CDR3 region is CASSYSGGSLHEQYF. The CDR3, as DNA: TGTGCCAGCAGTTACTCAGGCGGGAGTCTCCACGAGCAGTACTTC.

This chain joins TRBV28 and TRBJ2-1; D is uncertain. The length of the CDR3 is 11 residues. The V end lost 8 bases, the J end lost 8 bases, and 10 bases lay between the germline ends. From germline, CDR1 is MDHEN and CDR2 SYDVKM. The DNA for the CDR3 is TGTGCCAGCGGGTTTACCGATGAGCAGTTCTTC. Encoded protein: CASGFTDEQFF.

The chain uses TRBV11-2 and TRBJ1-1, with TRBD1 as a possible D gene (6 bases). V dropped 6 bases and J dropped 1 base, with 18 bases sitting between them. CDR3 length: 16 amino acids. Germline V CDR1 and CDR2: SGHAT, FQNNGV. CDR3 region: CASRTWGGVGNTEAFF. In nucleotides, the CDR3 is TGTGCCAGCAGGACCTGGGGGGGCGTCGGGAACACTGAAGCTTTCTTT.

This chain joins TRBV4-1 and TRBJ2-4; TRBD2 matches at 7 bases. Trimming took 8 bases from V and 6 from J; bases not matched to a gene: 7. The CDR3 has 13 residues. Germline V gene lookup returns CDR1 MGHRA and CDR2 YSYEKL. CDR3 in DNA: TGCGCCAGCTCACGTGGGGGGGGAAACATTCAGTACTTC. The encoded protein is CASSRGGGNIQYF.

The chain is built from TRBV5-1 and TRBJ2-2; 8 positions agree with TRBD2. The V and J ends lost 2 bases and 4 bases, in that order; junction bases with no gene match: 4. Germline V gene data show CDR1 as SGHRS and CDR2 as YFSETQ. The CDR3 has 15 amino acids. CDR3 sequence (DNA): TGCGCCAGCAGCTTCGGACTAGCAAGCACCGGGGAGCTGTTTTTT. Protein product: CASSFGLASTGELFF.

The rearrangement joins TRBV5-4 to TRBJ2-7; no clear D. The CDR3 runs 16 residues. V lost 4 bases, J lost 3 bases, and 20 bases lay in between. From germline, CDR1 is SGHNT and CDR2 YYREEE (reference sequence). The CDR3 DNA reads TGTGCCAGCAGCCCTGAACTACCGGGCACTTACTACGAGCAGTACTTC. It is translated as CASSPELPGTYYEQYF.

The chain carries TRBV28 and TRBJ2-7; possible D gene TRBD2, 6 bases. Deletions cut 5 bases from V and 7 bases from J, with 21 bases between. There are 15 residues in the CDR3. The V gene's germline CDR1 is MDHEN and CDR2 SYDVKM. CDR3 sequence (DNA): TGTGCCAGCAGTAGACGGGACCCAACTAGCAAGGAGCAGTACTTC. Amino acid sequence: CASSRRDPTSKEQYF.

J is TRBJ2-2 and V is TRBV5-6; 7 nucleotides agree with TRBD1. V shed 0 bases, J shed 6 bases, and the junction held 5 bases outside the gene matches. The CDR3 has 15 amino acids. Germline V gene sequence: CDR1 SGHDT, CDR2 YYEEEE. The CDR3 loop is CASSLGQGWSGELFF. CDR3 sequence (DNA): TGTGCCAGCAGCTTGGGACAGGGTTGGTCCGGGGAGCTGTTTTTT.

The chain is built from TRBV29-1 and TRBJ2-1; D gene ambiguous. CDR3 size: 14 residues. CDR1 is SQVTM, CDR2 ANQGSEA, per germline. V dropped 7 bases and J dropped 4 bases, with 17 bases sitting between them. The CDR3 sequence: CSARDTVSYNEQFF. The CDR3 coding sequence is TGCAGCGCCCGAGACACCGTATCGTACAATGAGCAGTTCTTC.

For the CDR3, the DNA is TGCGCCAGCACTTATTGGACACCCAACACCGGGGAGCTGTTTTTT. Translating it yields CASTYWTPNTGELFF. The chain recombines TRBV5-1 with TRBJ2-2, with D possibly being TRBD1 (5 bases). Germline lookup yields CDR1 SGHRS and CDR2 YFSETQ. V was clipped by 6 bases and J by 2 bases, with 14 bases between them. The CDR3 contains 15 residues.

The chain carries TRBV18 and TRBJ2-5; no clear D. The V gene lost 3 bases and the J gene lost 7 bases, with 12 bases spanning the gap. Per the germline V gene, CDR1 is KGHSH and CDR2 is LQKENI. This CDR3 is built from 13 residues. CDR3 nucleotides: TGTGCCAGCTCACCGTCAGATCTTAGGACCCAGTACTTC. Protein sequence: CASSPSDLRTQYF.

The chain has TRBV2 and TRBJ1-3, with 8 bases fitting TRBD1. There are 15 residues in the CDR3. Germline V gene lookup returns CDR1 SNHLY and CDR2 FYNNEI. The J segment lost 5 bases and the V segment lost 11 bases, leaving 14 bases of the junction unmatched. In DNA form, the CDR3 reads TGTGCCTCAACCCTAGGGCAGGGGGCTAGAAACACCATATATTTT. Translated, it gives CASTLGQGARNTIYF.